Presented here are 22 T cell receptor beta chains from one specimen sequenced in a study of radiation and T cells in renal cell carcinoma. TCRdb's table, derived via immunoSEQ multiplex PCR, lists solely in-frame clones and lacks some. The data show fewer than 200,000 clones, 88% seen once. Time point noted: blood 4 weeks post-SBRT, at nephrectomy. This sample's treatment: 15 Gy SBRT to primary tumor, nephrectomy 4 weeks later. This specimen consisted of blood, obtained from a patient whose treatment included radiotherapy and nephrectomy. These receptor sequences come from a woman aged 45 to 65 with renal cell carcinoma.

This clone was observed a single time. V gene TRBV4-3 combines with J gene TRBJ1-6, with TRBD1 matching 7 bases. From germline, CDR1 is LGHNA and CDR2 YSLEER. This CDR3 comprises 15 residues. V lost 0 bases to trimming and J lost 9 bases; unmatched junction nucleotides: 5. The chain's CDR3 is CASSQDRQGASPLHF. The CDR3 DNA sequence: TGCGCCAGCAGCCAAGATCGACAGGGAGCTTCACCCCTCCACTTT.

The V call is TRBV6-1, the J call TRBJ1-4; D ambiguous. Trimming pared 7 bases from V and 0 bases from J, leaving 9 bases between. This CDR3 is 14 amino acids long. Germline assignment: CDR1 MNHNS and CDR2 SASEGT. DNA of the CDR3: TGTGCCAGCATTGAGGCAGCAACTAATGAAAAACTGTTTTTT. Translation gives CASIEAATNEKLFF.

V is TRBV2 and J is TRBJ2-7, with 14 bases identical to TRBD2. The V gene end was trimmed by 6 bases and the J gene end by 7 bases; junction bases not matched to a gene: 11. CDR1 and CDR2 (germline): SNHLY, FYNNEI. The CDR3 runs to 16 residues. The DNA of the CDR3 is TGTGCCAGCAGACCACCGGGACTAGCGGGGGCTGGGGAGCAGTACTTC. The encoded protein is CASRPPGLAGAGEQYF.

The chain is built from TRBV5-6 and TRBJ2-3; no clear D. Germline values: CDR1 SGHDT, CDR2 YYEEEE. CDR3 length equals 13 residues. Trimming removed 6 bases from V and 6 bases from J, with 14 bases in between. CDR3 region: CASIPPEADTQYF. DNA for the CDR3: TGTGCCAGCATCCCTCCAGAAGCGGATACGCAGTATTTT.

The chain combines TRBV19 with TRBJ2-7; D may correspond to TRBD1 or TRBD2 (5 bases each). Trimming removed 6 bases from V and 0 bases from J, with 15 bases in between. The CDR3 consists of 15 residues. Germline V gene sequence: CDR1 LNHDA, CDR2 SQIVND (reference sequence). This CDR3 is CASSRDGSSSYEQYF. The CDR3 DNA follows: TGTGCCAGTAGCCGGGACGGCAGTAGCTCCTACGAGCAGTACTTC.

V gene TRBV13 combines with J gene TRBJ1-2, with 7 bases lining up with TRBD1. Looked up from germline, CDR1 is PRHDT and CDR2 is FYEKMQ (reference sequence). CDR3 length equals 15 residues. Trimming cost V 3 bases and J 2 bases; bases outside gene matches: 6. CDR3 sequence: CASSLGQRGNYGYTF. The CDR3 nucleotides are TGTGCCAGCAGCTTGGGACAGAGGGGAAACTATGGCTACACCTTC. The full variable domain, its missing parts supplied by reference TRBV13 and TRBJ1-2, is AAGVIQSPRHLIKEKRETATLKCYPIPRHDTVYWYQQGPGQDPQFLISFYEKMQSDKGSIPDRFSAQQFSDYHSELNMSSLELGDSALYFCASSLGQRGNYGYTFGSGTRLTVV.

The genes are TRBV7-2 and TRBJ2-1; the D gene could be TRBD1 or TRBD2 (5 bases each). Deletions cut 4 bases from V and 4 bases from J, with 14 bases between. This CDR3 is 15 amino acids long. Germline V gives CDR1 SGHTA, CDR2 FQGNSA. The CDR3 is CASSSLGGRYNEQFF. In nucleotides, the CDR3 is TGTGCCAGCAGCTCCCTTGGGGGACGGTACAATGAGCAGTTCTTC.

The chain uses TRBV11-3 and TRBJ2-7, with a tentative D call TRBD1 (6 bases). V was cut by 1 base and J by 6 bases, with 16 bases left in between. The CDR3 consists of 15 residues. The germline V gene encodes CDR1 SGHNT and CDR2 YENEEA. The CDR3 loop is CASSLGGQALSEQYF. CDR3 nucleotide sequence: TGTGCCAGCAGCTTAGGGGGGCAAGCCCTCTCCGAGCAGTACTTC. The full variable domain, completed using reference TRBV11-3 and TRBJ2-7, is EAGVVQSPRYKIIEKKQPVAFWCNPISGHNTLYWYLQNLGQGPELLIRYENEEAVDDSQLPKDRFSAERLKGVDSTLKIQPAELGDSAVYLCASSLGGQALSEQYFGPGTRLTVT.

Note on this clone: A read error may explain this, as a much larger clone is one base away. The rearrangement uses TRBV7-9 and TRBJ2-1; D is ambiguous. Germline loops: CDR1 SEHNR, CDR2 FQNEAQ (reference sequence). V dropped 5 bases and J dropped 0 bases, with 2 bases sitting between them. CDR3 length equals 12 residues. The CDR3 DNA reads TGTGCCAGCAGCCCCTCCTACAATGAGCAGTTCTTC. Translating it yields CASSPSYNEQFF. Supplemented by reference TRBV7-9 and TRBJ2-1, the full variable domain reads DTGVSQNPRHKITKRGQNVTFRCDPISEHNRLYWYRQTLGQGPEFLTYFQNEAQLEKSRLLSDRFSAERPKGSFSTLEIQRTEQGDSAMYLCASSPSYNEQFFGPGTRLTVL.

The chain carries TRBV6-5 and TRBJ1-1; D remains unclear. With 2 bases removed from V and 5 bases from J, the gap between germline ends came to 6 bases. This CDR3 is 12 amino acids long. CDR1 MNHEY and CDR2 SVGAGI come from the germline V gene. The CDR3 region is CASSYRVTEAFF. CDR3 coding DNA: TGTGCCAGCAGTTACCGGGTTACTGAAGCTTTCTTT.

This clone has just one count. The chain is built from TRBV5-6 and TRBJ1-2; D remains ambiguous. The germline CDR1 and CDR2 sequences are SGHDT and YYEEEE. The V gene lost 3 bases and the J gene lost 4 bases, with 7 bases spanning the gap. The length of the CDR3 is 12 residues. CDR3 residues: CASSSDVYGYTF. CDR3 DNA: TGTGCCAGCAGCTCGGACGTCTATGGCTACACCTTC.

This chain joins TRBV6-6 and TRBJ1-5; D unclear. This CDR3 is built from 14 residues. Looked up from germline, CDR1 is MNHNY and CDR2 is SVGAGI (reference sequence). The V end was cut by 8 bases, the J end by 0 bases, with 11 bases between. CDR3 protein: CASLEPDSNQPQHF. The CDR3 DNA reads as TGTGCCAGCTTGGAGCCGGATAGCAATCAGCCCCAGCATTTT.

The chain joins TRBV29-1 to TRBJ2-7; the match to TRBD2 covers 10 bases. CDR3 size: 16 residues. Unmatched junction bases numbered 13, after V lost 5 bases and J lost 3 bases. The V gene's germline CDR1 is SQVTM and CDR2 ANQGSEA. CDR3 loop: CSVLPEVAGGLYEQYF. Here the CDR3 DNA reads TGCAGCGTTCTACCCGAAGTAGCGGGGGGCCTCTACGAGCAGTACTTC.

The CDR3 protein is CATSRGLDNSNQPQHF. The CDR3 region has the DNA TGTGCCACCAGCAGAGGGCTGGACAATAGCAATCAGCCCCAGCATTTT. The chain is built from TRBV15 and TRBJ1-5; a possible D gene is TRBD1 (5 bases). From germline, CDR1 is LNHNV and CDR2 YYDKDF (reference sequence). V lost 1 base, J lost 0 bases, and 10 bases lay in between. The CDR3 contains 16 residues.

The CDR3 here is CASSLVVAGNEQFF. In DNA form, the CDR3 reads TGTGCCAGCAGCTTAGTAGTGGCGGGCAATGAGCAGTTCTTC. The chain joins TRBV7-9 to TRBJ2-1, with a weak D call TRBD2 (5 bases). This CDR3 has 14 residues. V lost 1 base to trimming and J lost 6 bases, with 10 bases between them. CDR1 and CDR2 (germline): SEHNR, FQNEAQ (reference sequence).

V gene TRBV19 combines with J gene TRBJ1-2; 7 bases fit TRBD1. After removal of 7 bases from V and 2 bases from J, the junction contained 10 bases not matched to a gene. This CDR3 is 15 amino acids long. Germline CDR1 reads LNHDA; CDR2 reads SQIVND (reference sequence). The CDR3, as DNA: TGTGCCAGTACCCCCCAGGGACAGACCAACTATGGCTACACCTTC. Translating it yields CASTPQGQTNYGYTF.

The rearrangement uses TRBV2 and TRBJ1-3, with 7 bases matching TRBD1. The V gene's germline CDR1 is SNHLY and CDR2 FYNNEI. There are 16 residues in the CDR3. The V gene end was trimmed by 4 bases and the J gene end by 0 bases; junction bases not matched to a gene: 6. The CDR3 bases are TGTGCCAGCAGTGCTCAACAGGGGTTCTCTGGAAACACCATATATTTT. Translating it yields CASSAQQGFSGNTIYF.

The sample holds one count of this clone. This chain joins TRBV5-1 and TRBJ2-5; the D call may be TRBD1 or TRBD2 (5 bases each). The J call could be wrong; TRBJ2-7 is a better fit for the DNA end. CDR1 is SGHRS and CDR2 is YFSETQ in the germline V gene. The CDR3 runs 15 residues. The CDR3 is CASSPDGTSSYEQYF. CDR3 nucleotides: TGCGCCAGCAGCCCCGACGGGACCAGCTCCTACGAGCAGTACTTC.

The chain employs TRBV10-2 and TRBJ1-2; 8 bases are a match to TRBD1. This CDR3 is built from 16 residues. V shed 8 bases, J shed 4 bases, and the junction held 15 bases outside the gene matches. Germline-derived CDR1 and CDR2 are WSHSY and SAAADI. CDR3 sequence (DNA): TGCGCCAGCGGTAAATCGGGGGACAGGCTGTTCTATGGCTACACCTTC. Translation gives CASGKSGDRLFYGYTF.

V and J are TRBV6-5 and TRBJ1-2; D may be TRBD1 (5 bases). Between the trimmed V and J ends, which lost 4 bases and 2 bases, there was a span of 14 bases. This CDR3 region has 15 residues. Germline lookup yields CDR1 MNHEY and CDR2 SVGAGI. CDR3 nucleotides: TGTGCCAGCAGTTTCTCGTCCGGGACCAACTATGGCTACACCTTC. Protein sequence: CASSFSSGTNYGYTF.

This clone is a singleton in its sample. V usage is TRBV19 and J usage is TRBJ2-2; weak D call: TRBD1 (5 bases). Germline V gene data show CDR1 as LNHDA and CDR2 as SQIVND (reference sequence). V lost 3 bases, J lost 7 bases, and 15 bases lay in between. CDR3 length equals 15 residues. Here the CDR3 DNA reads TGTGCCAGTAGTATGGCCCCTGGGCAGGGCGGGGAGCTGTTTTTT. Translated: CASSMAPGQGGELFF. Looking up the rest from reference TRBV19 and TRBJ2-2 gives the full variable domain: DGGITQSPKYLFRKEGQNVTLSCEQNLNHDAMYWYRQDPGQGLRLIYYSQIVNDFQKGDIAEGYSVSREKKESFPLTVTSAQKNPTAFYLCASSMAPGQGGELFFGEGSRLTVL.

CDR3 bases: TGTGCCAGCAGTGGGAGCGGGGTCGGGGATACGCAGTATTTT. Amino acids: CASSGSGVGDTQYF. The rearrangement uses TRBV6-1 and TRBJ2-3; 7 nucleotides line up with TRBD2. V trimming: 4 bases; J trimming: 6 bases; junction bases outside the gene matches: 7. This CDR3 region has 14 residues. Looked up from germline, CDR1 is MNHNS and CDR2 is SASEGT.